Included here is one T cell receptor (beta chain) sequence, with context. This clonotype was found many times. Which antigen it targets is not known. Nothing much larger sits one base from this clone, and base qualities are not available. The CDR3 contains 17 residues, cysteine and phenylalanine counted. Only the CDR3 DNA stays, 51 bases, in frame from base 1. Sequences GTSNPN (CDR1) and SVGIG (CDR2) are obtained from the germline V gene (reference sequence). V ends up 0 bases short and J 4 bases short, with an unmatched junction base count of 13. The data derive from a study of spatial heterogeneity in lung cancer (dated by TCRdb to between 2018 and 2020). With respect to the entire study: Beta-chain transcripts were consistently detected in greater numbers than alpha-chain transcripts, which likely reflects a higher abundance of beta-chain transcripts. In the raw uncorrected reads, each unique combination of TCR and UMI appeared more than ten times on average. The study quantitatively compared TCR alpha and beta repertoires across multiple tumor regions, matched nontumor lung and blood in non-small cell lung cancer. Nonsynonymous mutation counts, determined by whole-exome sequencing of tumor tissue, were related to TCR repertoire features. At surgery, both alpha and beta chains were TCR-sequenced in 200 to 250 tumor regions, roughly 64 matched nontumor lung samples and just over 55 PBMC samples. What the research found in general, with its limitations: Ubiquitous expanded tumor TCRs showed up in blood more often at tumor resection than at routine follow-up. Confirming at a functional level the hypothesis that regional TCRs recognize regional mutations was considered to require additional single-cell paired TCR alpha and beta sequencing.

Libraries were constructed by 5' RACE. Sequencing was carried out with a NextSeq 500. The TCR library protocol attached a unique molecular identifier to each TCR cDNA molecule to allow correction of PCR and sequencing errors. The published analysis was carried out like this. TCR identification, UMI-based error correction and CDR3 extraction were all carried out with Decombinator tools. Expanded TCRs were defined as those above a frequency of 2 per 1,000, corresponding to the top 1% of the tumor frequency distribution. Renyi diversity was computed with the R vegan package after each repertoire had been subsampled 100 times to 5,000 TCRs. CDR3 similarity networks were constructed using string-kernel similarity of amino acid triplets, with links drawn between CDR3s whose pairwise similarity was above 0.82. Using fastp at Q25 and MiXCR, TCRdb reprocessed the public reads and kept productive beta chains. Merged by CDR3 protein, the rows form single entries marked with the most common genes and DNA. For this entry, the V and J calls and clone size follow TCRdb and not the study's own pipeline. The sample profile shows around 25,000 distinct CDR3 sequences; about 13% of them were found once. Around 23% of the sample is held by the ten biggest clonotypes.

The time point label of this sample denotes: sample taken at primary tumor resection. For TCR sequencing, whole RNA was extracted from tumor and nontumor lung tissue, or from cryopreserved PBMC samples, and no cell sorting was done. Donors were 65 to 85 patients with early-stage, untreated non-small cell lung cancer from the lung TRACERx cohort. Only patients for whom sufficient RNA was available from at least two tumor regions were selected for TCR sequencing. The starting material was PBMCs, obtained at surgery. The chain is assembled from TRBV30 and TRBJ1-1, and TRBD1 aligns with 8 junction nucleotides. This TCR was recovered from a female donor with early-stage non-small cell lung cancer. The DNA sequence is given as TGTGCCTGGAGTGTACTGGGGACACAGGGGGATGGCACTGAAGCTTTCTTT. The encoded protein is CAWSVLGTQGDGTEAFF.